This TCR beta chain was observed in a study of blood T cell repertoires in COVID-19. At the level of the study: COVID-19 samples, acute and convalescent, were from the United States, Italy and Spain. Sources were T cells, B-cell-depleted T cells, or PBMCs; the material itself was cDNA or gDNA.

Authors' data handling: Using reference gene primer amplification, nucleated cell counts were estimated. Profiling relied on immunoSEQ multiplex PCR, and the TCRdb table lists in-frame clones only, not all of them. V and J calls and clone size are those listed in that table; D and trimming were worked out from the DNA. The sample records some 380,000 clones, approximately 86% being singletons. The germline CDR1 and CDR2 sequences are GTSNPN and SVGIG (reference sequence). There are 14 residues in the CDR3. The trim removed 0 bases at V and 6 bases at J, leaving 4 bases unmatched. The sequence was collected from a middle-aged woman with acute COVID-19. Sequenced input: PBMCs or T cells enriched from blood (not recorded which). This sequence joins TRBV30 and TRBJ1-4, with TRBD1 matching over 7 bases. The CDR3: CAWSVGGAYEKLFF. The DNA for the CDR3 is TGTGCCTGGAGTGTAGGGGGCGCCTATGAAAAACTGTTTTTT.